This passage covers 13 T cell receptor beta chains from one sample sequenced in a study of T-cell reconstitution after alpha-beta-depleted transplantation in children. TCRbeta library preparation incorporated unique molecular identifiers. Via MiXCR, TCRdb re-called the PCR reads, giving one row per CDR3 protein. The sample carries 490,000 or so distinct CDR3 sequences, 9.5% to 15% recorded once. The sample consisted of PBMCs from the stem cell graft donor, taken from the stem cell graft. The receptors stem from a human donor who donated a stem cell graft to a child with combined immunodeficiency.

The J gene is TRBJ1-5, the V gene TRBV7-2, with D perhaps TRBD1 (5 bases). Germline assignment: CDR1 SGHTA and CDR2 FQGNSA. This CDR3 has 17 residues. Trimming stripped 6 bases from V and 1 base from J, with 19 bases between. The CDR3 protein is CASSSTGGRLSNQPQHF. The CDR3, as DNA: TGTGCCAGCAGTTCGACCGGGGGTAGATTGAGCAATCAGCCCCAGCATTTT.

V gene TRBV5-1 combines with J gene TRBJ1-2, with TRBD1 matching over 12 bases. Germline lookup yields CDR1 SGHRS and CDR2 YFSETQ. The length of the CDR3 is 15 residues. Trimming removed 0 bases from V and 8 bases from J; junction bases left unmatched: 5. CDR3 protein: CASSLDGTGGAGYTF. For the CDR3, the DNA is TGCGCCAGCAGCTTGGATGGGACAGGGGGCGCGGGCTACACCTTC.

This clonotype was counted between two and nine times. The J gene is TRBJ2-3, the V gene TRBV29-1; D may be TRBD1 or TRBD2 (5 bases each). The germline CDR1 and CDR2 sequences are SQVTM and ANQGSEA. CDR3 length: 16 amino acids. The ends were cut back, 5 bases at V and 0 bases at J, with 18 bases in the middle. The CDR3 DNA follows: TGCAGCGTTCCCATGGGGGTGGGTCAAAGCACAGATACGCAGTATTTT. This gives the protein CSVPMGVGQSTDTQYF.

The sample holds a few counts of this clonotype. V gene TRBV11-2 combines with J gene TRBJ2-7; a possible D gene is TRBD1 (6 bases). The CDR3 is 16 amino acids. Trimming pared 5 bases from V and 2 bases from J, leaving 19 bases between. Germline values: CDR1 SGHAT, CDR2 FQNNGV. The CDR3 reads CASSPTGSKYTYEQYF. The DNA of the CDR3 is TGTGCCAGCAGCCCGACAGGATCTAAATACACCTACGAGCAGTACTTC.

This clonotype has only a few counts. The chain uses TRBV24-1 and TRBJ2-3; D uncertain. The germline CDR1 and CDR2 sequences are KGHDR and SFDVKD. The CDR3 is 16 residues long. Trimming took off 3 bases at V and 4 bases at J, with 16 bases between the two ends. Written as DNA, the CDR3 is TGTGCCACCAGTGATCCTCCCGGCGTATCCGCAGATACGCAGTATTTT. Translated, it gives CATSDPPGVSADTQYF.

In its sample, this clonotype was seen a few times. This sequence joins TRBV5-6 and TRBJ2-7; tentatively, D is TRBD1 (5 bases). This CDR3 has 14 residues. Trimming removed 0 bases at V and 5 bases at J, with 12 bases between. Germline V lookup: CDR1 SGHDT, CDR2 YYEEEE. The CDR3 nucleotides are TGTGCCAGCAGCTTGGCGTCAGGGAACCACGAGCAGTACTTC. Translating gives CASSLASGNHEQYF. Filled out from reference TRBV5-6 and TRBJ2-7, the complete variable domain reads DAGVTQSPTHLIKTRGQQVTLRCSPKSGHDTVSWYQQALGQGPQFIFQYYEEEERQRGNFPDRFSGHQFPNYSSELNVNALLLGDSALYLCASSLASGNHEQYFGPGTRLTVT.

The chain couples TRBV5-1 to TRBJ2-1, with a weak D call TRBD2 (6 bases). The CDR3 has 12 amino acids. V was clipped by 0 bases and J by 10 bases, with 8 bases between them. Per germline, CDR1 SGHRS and CDR2 YFSETQ. DNA for the CDR3: TGCGCCAGCAGCTTGGACGCGGGGGAGCAGTTCTTC. It codes for CASSLDAGEQFF.

The chain combines TRBV3-1 with TRBJ2-1; 7 nucleotides align to TRBD1. V shed 6 bases, J shed 0 bases, and the junction held 20 bases outside the gene matches. Per germline, CDR1 LGHDT and CDR2 YNNKEL (reference sequence). This CDR3 region has 20 residues. CDR3 amino acids: CASRGSIRGSVIGSYNEQFF. The CDR3 DNA follows: TGTGCCAGCAGGGGGTCGATCAGGGGGAGTGTTATTGGCTCCTACAATGAGCAGTTCTTC.

This clonotype was seen a few times. The chain is built from TRBV12-3 or TRBV12-4 and TRBJ2-2; TRBD2 agrees at 8 bases. V lost 5 bases, J lost 9 bases, and 14 bases stayed unmatched. This CDR3 region has 16 residues. Here the CDR3 reads CASSHRLGGGPRELFF. In DNA, the CDR3 is TGTGCCAGCAGTCACCGATTGGGCGGGGGGCCCCGGGAGCTGTTTTTT.

This clonotype was seen more than once but under ten times. The V and J genes are TRBV5-1 and TRBJ2-1; 7 nucleotides match TRBD2. V lost 2 bases, J lost 2 bases, and 7 bases stayed unmatched. The CDR3 consists of 16 residues. Germline lookup yields CDR1 SGHRS and CDR2 YFSETQ. CDR3: CASSLTGGPAYNEQFF. In DNA form, the CDR3 reads TGCGCCAGCAGCTTAACGGGAGGTCCCGCCTACAATGAGCAGTTCTTC.

The chain recombines TRBV24-1 with TRBJ2-3; 7 nucleotides align to TRBD2. In germline, CDR1 is KGHDR, CDR2 SFDVKD. The V and J ends lost 5 bases and 10 bases, in that order; junction bases with no gene match: 8. The CDR3 is made up of 13 amino acids. The chain's CDR3 is CATSASRRESQYF. CDR3 DNA sequence: TGTGCCACCAGTGCATCAAGGCGGGAGTCGCAGTATTTT.

In its sample, this clonotype was seen a few times. V usage is TRBV12-3 or TRBV12-4 and J usage is TRBJ1-1; D unresolved. The ends were cut back, 6 bases at V and 3 bases at J, with 14 bases in the middle. The CDR3 loop spans 14 amino acids. The CDR3 loop reads CASSPDRAYTEAFF. CDR3 DNA: TGTGCCAGCAGCCCCGACCGAGCTTACACTGAAGCTTTCTTT.

V is TRBV5-4 and J is TRBJ2-1; 7 nucleotides line up with TRBD2. Trimming took 1 base from V and 5 from J; bases not matched to a gene: 3. The germline gives CDR1 SGHNT, CDR2 YYREEE (reference sequence). This CDR3 region has 14 residues. The DNA of the CDR3 is TGTGCCAGCAGCTTGAGTCTAGCGGACAATGAGCAGTTCTTC. Translated: CASSLSLADNEQFF.